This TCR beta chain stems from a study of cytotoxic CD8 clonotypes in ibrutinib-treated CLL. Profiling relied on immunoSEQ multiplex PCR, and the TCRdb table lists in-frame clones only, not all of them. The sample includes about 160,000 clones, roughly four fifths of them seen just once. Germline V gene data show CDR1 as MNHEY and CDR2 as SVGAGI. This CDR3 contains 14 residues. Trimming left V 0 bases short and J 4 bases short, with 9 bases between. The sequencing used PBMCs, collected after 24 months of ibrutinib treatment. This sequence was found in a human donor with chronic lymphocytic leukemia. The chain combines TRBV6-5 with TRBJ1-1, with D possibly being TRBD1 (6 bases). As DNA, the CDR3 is TGTGCCAGCAGTTACTCGAACAGGGCCACTGAAGCTTTCTTT. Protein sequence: CASSYSNRATEAFF.